Shown below are 19 T cell receptor beta chains from a single sample sequenced in a study of shared clonotypes between healthy human individuals (dated by TCRdb to the early 2020s). Libraries were built with the immunoSEQ multiplex PCR assay. As stored in TCRdb, this immuneACCESS dataset retains in-frame rearrangements with V and J assigned. A fraction of the clones does not appear; measured against another copy, unresolved V genes explain less than half of the discrepancy, and the remainder lacks a known reason. This sample is represented by 2,500,000 or so clones; 93% of them were singletons. The ten largest clones capture 0.36% of the sample. Sequences were obtained from naive CD4+ T cells from PBMCs. The cell subset or site label corresponds to: CD45RA+ positively selected. Source of these receptors: a man between 18 and 29 years old in good health. Some clones in this sample may be carry-over from other donors' samples.

This chain uses TRBV10-1 with TRBJ2-7, with TRBD2 identical over 10 bases. CDR3 length equals 15 residues. V was pared by 2 bases and J by 3 bases, with 4 bases of the junction left unmatched. Germline V lookup: CDR1 WNHNN, CDR2 SYGVQD (reference sequence). The CDR3 nucleotides are TGCGCCAGCAGTGAGAAATTAGCGGGAGGCTACGAGCAGTACTTC. Translation gives CASSEKLAGGYEQYF.

V gene TRBV9 combines with J gene TRBJ2-7; unclear D gene. Trimming left V 1 base short and J 6 bases short, with 11 bases between. This CDR3 has 13 amino acids. Per the germline V gene, CDR1 is SGDLS and CDR2 is YYNGEE. The CDR3 coding sequence is TGTGCCAGCAGCGTAATAGTAGCTTCCGAGCAGTACTTC. As protein: CASSVIVASEQYF.

J is TRBJ1-5 and V is TRBV6-1; 10 bases agree with TRBD1. The V gene end was trimmed by 8 bases and the J gene end by 6 bases; junction bases not matched to a gene: 10. CDR3 length equals 15 residues. The germline V gene has CDR1 MNHNS and CDR2 SASEGT. CDR3 in amino acids: CASFAGQGLGQPQHF. DNA for the CDR3: TGTGCCAGCTTCGCGGGACAGGGGTTGGGTCAGCCCCAGCATTTT.

The CDR3 nucleotides read TGTGCCTGGAGTGTACGCAGCACTAACTATGGCTACACCTTC. Protein sequence: CAWSVRSTNYGYTF. V is TRBV30 and J is TRBJ1-2, with D unresolved. Germline values: CDR1 GTSNPN, CDR2 SVGIG (reference sequence). V gave up 0 bases and J gave up 0 bases, with 8 bases separating them. This CDR3 contains 14 residues.

The chain links TRBV10-3 to TRBJ1-2; no clear D gene. There are 15 residues in the CDR3. In germline, CDR1 is ENHRY, CDR2 SYGVKD. The V gene lost 0 bases and the J gene lost 4 bases, with 12 bases spanning the gap. The chain's CDR3 is CAISESNLPSYGYTF. In nucleotides, the CDR3 is TGTGCCATCAGTGAGTCGAACCTCCCCAGCTATGGCTACACCTTC.

As regards this clone: The sample contains more than one DNA sequence encoding this CDR3. The rearrangement uses TRBV2 and TRBJ2-1; 8 bases align to TRBD2. CDR3 length equals 14 residues. Trimming took 7 bases from V and 4 from J; bases not matched to a gene: 6. The germline CDR1 and CDR2 sequences are SNHLY and FYNNEI. CDR3 sequence reads: CASMGLAGYNEQFF. CDR3 nucleotide sequence: TGTGCCAGCATGGGTCTAGCGGGTTACAATGAGCAGTTCTTC.

DNA of the CDR3: TGTGCCAGCAGACTAGCGGGAGTAGGCGGGGAGCTGTTTTTT. Translated: CASRLAGVGGELFF. The chain couples TRBV7-3 to TRBJ2-2, with TRBD2 matching over 11 bases. The CDR3 has 14 amino acids. With V trimmed by 6 bases and J by 7 bases, 4 bases remained unmatched. Germline V lookup: CDR1 SGHTA, CDR2 FQGTGA.

The genes are TRBV2 and TRBJ1-5, with TRBD1 identical over 7 bases. V was clipped by 6 bases and J by 8 bases; unmatched bases: 16. The CDR3 length is 16 residues. CDR1 is SNHLY, CDR2 FYNNEI, per germline. The CDR3 DNA reads as TGTGCCAGCAGCAAATGGGGAGACAGGGCAAATAAGCCCCAGCATTTT. Translated: CASSKWGDRANKPQHF.

The V call is TRBV5-1, the J call TRBJ2-1; 8 positions agree with TRBD2. The CDR3 contains 14 residues. Germline CDR1 and CDR2: SGHRS and YFSETQ. V shed 3 bases, J shed 6 bases, and the junction held 5 bases outside the gene matches. The CDR3 here is CASSYSGASNEQFF. The CDR3 nucleotides read TGCGCCAGCAGCTATAGCGGGGCCTCCAATGAGCAGTTCTTC.

This clone was seen only once. The V and J genes are TRBV6-1 and TRBJ2-1; D not resolved. Per the germline V gene, CDR1 is MNHNS and CDR2 is SASEGT. CDR3 length equals 12 residues. Trimming left V 7 bases short and J 5 bases short, with 9 bases between. This chain's CDR3 is CASTRYHNEQFF. CDR3 bases: TGTGCCAGCACCCGGTACCACAATGAGCAGTTCTTC.

The chain combines TRBV5-6 with TRBJ1-1; 7 nucleotides match TRBD1. After removal of 1 base from V and 1 base from J, the junction contained 4 bases not matched to a gene. The CDR3 runs 15 residues. The germline V gene has CDR1 SGHDT and CDR2 YYEEEE. In nucleotides, the CDR3 is TGTGCCAGCAGCTTGAGGGGGCGTAGGAACACTGAAGCTTTCTTT. Protein product: CASSLRGRRNTEAFF. Filled out from reference TRBV5-6 and TRBJ1-1, the complete variable domain reads DAGVTQSPTHLIKTRGQQVTLRCSPKSGHDTVSWYQQALGQGPQFIFQYYEEEERQRGNFPDRFSGHQFPNYSSELNVNALLLGDSALYLCASSLRGRRNTEAFFGQGTRLTVV.

A note on this clone: Other nucleotide sequences in the sample specify the same CDR3. The chain is built from TRBV11-3 and TRBJ1-3; D unresolved. V was trimmed by 5 bases and J by 8 bases, leaving 10 bases between them. The CDR3 has 12 amino acids. CDR1 and CDR2 from the germline V gene are SGHNT and YENEEA. CDR3 sequence reads: CASSLTGDTIYF. In DNA, the CDR3 is TGTGCCAGCAGCCTGACTGGGGACACCATATATTTT.

V gene TRBV4-1 combines with J gene TRBJ1-5; D is ambiguous. Germline values: CDR1 MGHRA, CDR2 YSYEKL. The CDR3 is made up of 15 amino acids. The germline V and J ends were trimmed by 0 bases and 7 bases, with 13 bases remaining between them. The CDR3 here is CASSQEENSRQPQHF. The DNA for the CDR3 is TGCGCCAGCAGCCAAGAAGAGAACTCAAGGCAGCCCCAGCATTTT.

This clone was seen only once. J is TRBJ2-7 and V is TRBV11-2; 10 bases line up with TRBD2. The CDR3 runs 15 residues. Trimming took 6 bases from V and 3 from J; bases not matched to a gene: 8. Germline V gives CDR1 SGHAT, CDR2 FQNNGV. The CDR3 protein is CASRSGLAWVYEQYF. In DNA form, the CDR3 reads TGTGCCAGCAGATCGGGACTAGCGTGGGTCTACGAGCAGTACTTC.

The chain combines TRBV30 with TRBJ1-2; no reliable D call. In germline, CDR1 is GTSNPN, CDR2 SVGIG (reference sequence). Trimming pared 3 bases from V and 3 bases from J, leaving 8 bases between. The CDR3 length is 12 residues. CDR3 coding DNA: TGTGCCTGGAGGGACCCTGACTATGGCTACACCTTC. Amino acids: CAWRDPDYGYTF.

This chain connects TRBV5-1 to TRBJ2-2, with D tentatively TRBD2 (5 bases). Trimming removed 7 bases at V and 2 bases at J, with 12 bases between. Germline V CDR1 and CDR2: SGHRS, YFSETQ. This CDR3 contains 14 residues. The CDR3 region has the DNA TGCGCCAGCGGAGGAGACGGCAACACCGGGGAGCTGTTTTTT. Translating it yields CASGGDGNTGELFF.

The chain employs TRBV5-1 and TRBJ2-7; TRBD2 matches at 11 bases. CDR1 SGHRS and CDR2 YFSETQ come from the germline V gene. V was clipped by 4 bases and J by 5 bases; unmatched bases: 8. The CDR3 consists of 15 residues. The CDR3 loop reads CASSVTSGRLHEQYF. For the CDR3, the DNA is TGCGCCAGCAGCGTTACTAGCGGGAGACTCCACGAGCAGTACTTC.

The chain combines TRBV19 with TRBJ2-1; 13 bases align to TRBD2. CDR1 LNHDA and CDR2 SQIVND come from the germline V gene (reference sequence). The J segment lost 1 base and the V segment lost 6 bases, leaving 3 bases of the junction unmatched. The CDR3 spans 16 residues. The CDR3 region has the DNA TGTGCCAGTAGGAAGGGACTAGCGGGATCCTACAATGAGCAGTTCTTC. Its protein product is CASRKGLAGSYNEQFF. Complete variable domain (other parts from reference TRBV19 and TRBJ2-1): DGGITQSPKYLFRKEGQNVTLSCEQNLNHDAMYWYRQDPGQGLRLIYYSQIVNDFQKGDIAEGYSVSREKKESFPLTVTSAQKNPTAFYLCASRKGLAGSYNEQFFGPGTRLTVL.

J is TRBJ2-3 and V is TRBV5-1; 9 bases line up with TRBD2. CDR3 length: 16 amino acids. Trimming cost V 4 bases and J 1 base; bases outside gene matches: 7. The germline CDR1 and CDR2 sequences are SGHRS and YFSETQ. CDR3 sequence reads: CASSVPLAGGTDTQYF. The CDR3 DNA follows: TGCGCCAGCAGCGTCCCCTTAGCGGGAGGCACAGATACGCAGTATTTT.